The sequence of this TCR beta chain was determined in a study of blood T cell repertoires in COVID-19. The data were produced by immunoSEQ multiplex PCR, yet TCRdb's version contains in-frame clones alone and is incomplete. This table has approximately 190,000 clones, roughly 80% appearing once. CDR1 and CDR2 from the germline V gene are SGHAT and FQNNGV. CDR3 size: 15 residues. V trimming: 5 bases; J trimming: 7 bases; junction bases outside the gene matches: 11. This receptor was identified in a woman in her sixties with acute COVID-19. Sequenced: PBMCs or T cells enriched from blood (not recorded which). The V gene is TRBV11-2, the J gene TRBJ1-5; TRBD1 agrees at 7 bases. CDR3 amino acids: CASSPGHGQAQPQHF. The CDR3 DNA is TGTGCCAGCAGCCCCGGGCACGGACAGGCCCAGCCCCAGCATTTT.